The T cell receptor beta chain under discussion was sequenced for a study of T-cell memory formation after mild COVID-19. Whole-study findings and limits: Some SARS-CoV-2-responding clones were already detected in memory before infection.

The 5'RACE method, run with constant-segment primers, produced TCR alpha and TCR beta cDNA libraries (carrying sample barcodes and UMIs). Each CDR3 protein gets one entry after TCRdb re-called the 5' RACE reads with MiXCR. This table has about 430,000 distinct CDR3 sequences, 24% appearing once. This clonotype was recorded a few times. Its antigen is undetermined. The CDR3 is 15 residues long. Germline trimming cut 6 bases from V and 3 bases from J; bases unmatched to any gene: 8. Germline V gene data show CDR1 as SNHLY and CDR2 as FYNNEI. Sequences were obtained from PBMCs or a T cell subset sorted from them (not recorded which). The TCR sequence derives from an adult woman who had mild COVID-19 (a few samples of this study predate the infection). Cell type and time point are not known. The chain combines TRBV2 with TRBJ2-5; TRBD1 agrees at 9 bases. CDR3 amino acids: CASRARTGVEETQYF. CDR3 in DNA: TGTGCCAGCAGAGCTCGGACAGGGGTGGAAGAGACCCAGTACTTC. Variable domain in full (rest from reference TRBV2 and TRBJ2-5): EPEVTQTPSHQVTQMGQEVILRCVPISNHLYFYWYRQILGQKVEFLVSFYNNEISEKSEIFDDQFSVERPDGSNFTLKIRSTKLEDSAMYFCASRARTGVEETQYFGPGTRLLVL.